Below, one T cell receptor (beta chain) is given with its context. The target antigen is unknown. Trimming stripped 0 bases from V and 3 bases from J, with 12 bases between. The length of the CDR3 is 16 residues. Germline assignment: CDR1 SQVTM and CDR2 ANQGSEA. The sample comes from a study of OX40 agonist ivuxolimab in advanced cancers. Findings of the study overall: Not determined was the antigen specificity of the expanded peripheral T cells.

The method was immunoSEQ multiplex PCR; TCRdb's version includes in-frame clones alone and lacks a portion of them. Among tens of thousands of clones, roughly 92% were seen once, and the ten largest hold approximately 19%. The TCR was taken from an adult with an advanced solid tumor such as melanoma, head and neck, liver or kidney cancer. The sequences come from CD4+ or CD8+ T cells sorted from blood, collected in a trial of the OX40 agonist ivuxolimab. This rearrangement joins TRBV29-1 to TRBJ2-6; D is unresolved. CDR3 amino acids: CSVEDEDGFGANVLTF. Here the CDR3 DNA reads TGCAGCGTTGAAGATGAAGATGGGTTTGGGGCCAACGTCCTGACTTTC.